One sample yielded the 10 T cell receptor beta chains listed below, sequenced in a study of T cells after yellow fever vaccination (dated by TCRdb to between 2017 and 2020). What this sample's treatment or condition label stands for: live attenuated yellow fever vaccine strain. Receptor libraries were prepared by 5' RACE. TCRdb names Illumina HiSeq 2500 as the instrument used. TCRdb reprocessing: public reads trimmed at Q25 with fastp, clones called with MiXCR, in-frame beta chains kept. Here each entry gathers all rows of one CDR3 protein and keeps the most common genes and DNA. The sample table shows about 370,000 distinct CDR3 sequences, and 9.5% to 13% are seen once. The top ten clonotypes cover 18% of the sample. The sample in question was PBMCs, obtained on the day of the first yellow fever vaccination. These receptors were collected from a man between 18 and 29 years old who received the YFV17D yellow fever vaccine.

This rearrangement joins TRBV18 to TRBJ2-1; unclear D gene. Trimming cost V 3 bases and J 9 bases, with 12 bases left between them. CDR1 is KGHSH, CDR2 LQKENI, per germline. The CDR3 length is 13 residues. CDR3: CASSPGAASEQFF. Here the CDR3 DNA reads TGTGCCAGCTCACCTGGCGCAGCCAGTGAGCAGTTCTTC.

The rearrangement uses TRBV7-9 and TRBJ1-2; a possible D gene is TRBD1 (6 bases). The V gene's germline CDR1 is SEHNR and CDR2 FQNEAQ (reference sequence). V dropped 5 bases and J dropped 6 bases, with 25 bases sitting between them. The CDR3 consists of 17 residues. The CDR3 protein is CASSLGTLDRDDHGYTF. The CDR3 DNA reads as TGTGCCAGCAGCCTAGGTACTTTGGACAGAGATGATCATGGCTACACCTTC.

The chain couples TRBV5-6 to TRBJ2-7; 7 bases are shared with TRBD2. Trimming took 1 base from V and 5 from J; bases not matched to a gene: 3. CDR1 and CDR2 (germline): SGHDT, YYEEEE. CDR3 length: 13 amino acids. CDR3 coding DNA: TGTGCCAGCAGCTTGTGGGGGGGTAACGAGCAGTACGTC. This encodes CASSLWGGNEQYV.

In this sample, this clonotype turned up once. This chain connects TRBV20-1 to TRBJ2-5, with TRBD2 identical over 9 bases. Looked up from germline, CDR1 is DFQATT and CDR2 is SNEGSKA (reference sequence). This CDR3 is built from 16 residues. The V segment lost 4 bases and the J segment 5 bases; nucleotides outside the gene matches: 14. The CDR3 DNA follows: TGCAGTGCTACAGAAATTAGCGGGGGATTTGACGAGACCCAGTACTTC. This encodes CSATEISGGFDETQYF.

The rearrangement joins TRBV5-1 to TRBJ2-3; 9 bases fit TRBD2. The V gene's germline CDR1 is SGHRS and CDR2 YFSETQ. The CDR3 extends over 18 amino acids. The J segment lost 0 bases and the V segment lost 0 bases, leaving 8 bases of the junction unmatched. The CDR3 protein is CASSLAVASGVSTDTQYF. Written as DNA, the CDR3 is TGCGCCAGCAGCTTGGCTGTGGCTAGCGGGGTAAGCACAGATACGCAGTATTTT.

This chain's CDR3 is CASSLALGQGSSYEQYF. CDR3 in DNA: TGTGCCAGCAGCTTAGCCTTGGGACAGGGGTCCTCCTACGAGCAGTACTTC. The chain joins TRBV7-2 to TRBJ2-7, with 10 bases aligning to TRBD1. The length of the CDR3 is 17 residues. CDR1 SGHTA and CDR2 FQGNSA come from the germline V gene. After removal of 0 bases from V and 0 bases from J, the junction contained 5 bases not matched to a gene.

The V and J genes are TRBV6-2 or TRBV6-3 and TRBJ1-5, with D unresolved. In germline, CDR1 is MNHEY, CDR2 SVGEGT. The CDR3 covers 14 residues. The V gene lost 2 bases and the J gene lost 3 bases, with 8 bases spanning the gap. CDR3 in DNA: TGTGCCAGCAGTTACAACCAGGTCAATCAGCCCCAGCATTTT. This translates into CASSYNQVNQPQHF.

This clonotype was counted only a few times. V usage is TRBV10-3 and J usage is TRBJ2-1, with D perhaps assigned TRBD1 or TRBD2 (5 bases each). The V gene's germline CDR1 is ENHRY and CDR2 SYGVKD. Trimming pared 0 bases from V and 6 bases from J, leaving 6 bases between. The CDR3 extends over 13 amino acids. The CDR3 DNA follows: TGTGCCATCAGTGAGTCCGGGGCCAATGAGCAGTTCTTC. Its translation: CAISESGANEQFF.

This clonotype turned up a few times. CDR3: CASSVVGGPRGLETQYF. DNA for the CDR3: TGTGCCAGCAGCGTAGTCGGCGGCCCCCGGGGCTTGGAGACCCAGTACTTC. The chain has TRBV9 and TRBJ2-5; either TRBD1 or TRBD2 may supply D (5 bases each). Per germline, CDR1 SGDLS and CDR2 YYNGEE. CDR3 length: 17 residues. V lost 0 bases and J 5 bases, leaving 20 bases between the germline ends.

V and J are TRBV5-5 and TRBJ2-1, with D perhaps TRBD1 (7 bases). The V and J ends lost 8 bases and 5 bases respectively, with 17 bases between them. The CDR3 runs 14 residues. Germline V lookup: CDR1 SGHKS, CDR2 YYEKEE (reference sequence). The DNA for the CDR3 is TGTGCCAGGGGCCCGGCGGGACAGCACAATGAGCAGTTCTTC. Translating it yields CARGPAGQHNEQFF.